This record looks at one T cell receptor beta chain sequence and its context. The antigen remains unidentified. The entry originates in a study of shared clonotypes between healthy human individuals. Turning to the study itself: CD4 naive and CD4 memory each took three plates per donor, while CD8 naive took two and CD8 memory one. General study points: It was the non-shared clonotypes that had lower generation probabilities than clonotypes shared by all four donors.

Over several immunoSEQ plates, each subset's genomic DNA was distributed in even portions. TCRdb's copy holds only in-frame clones and misses some; the assay was immunoSEQ multiplex PCR. Among over 850,000 clones listed, around three quarters were seen once. The CD4+ fraction was divided into a CD45RA+ naive subset and a CD45RA-negative memory subset. Trimming removed 5 bases from V and 4 bases from J; junction bases left unmatched: 5. The CDR3 loop spans 14 amino acids. Germline CDR1 SGHAT, CDR2 FQDESV (reference sequence). The V and J genes are TRBV11-1 and TRBJ1-2; 9 bases agree with TRBD1. This TCR came from a man between 18 and 35 years old in good health. Some clones in this sample may be carry-over from other donors' samples. The sequencing input was memory CD4+ T cells from PBMCs. Subset reported: CD45RA-negative fraction. The CDR3 is CASSKTGGGYGYTF. Written as DNA, the CDR3 is TGTGCCAGCAGCAAAACAGGGGGCGGCTATGGCTACACCTTC.